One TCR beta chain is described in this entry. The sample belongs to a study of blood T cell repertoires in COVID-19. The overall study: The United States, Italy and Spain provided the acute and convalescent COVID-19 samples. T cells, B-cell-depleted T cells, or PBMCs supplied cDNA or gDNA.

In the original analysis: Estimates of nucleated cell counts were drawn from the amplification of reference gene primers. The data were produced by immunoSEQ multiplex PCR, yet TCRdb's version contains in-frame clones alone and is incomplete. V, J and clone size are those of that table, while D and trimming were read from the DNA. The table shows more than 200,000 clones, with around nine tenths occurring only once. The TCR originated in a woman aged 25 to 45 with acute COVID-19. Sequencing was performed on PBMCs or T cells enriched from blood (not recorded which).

CDR3 in amino acids: CASSIGTGGYQPQHF. The CDR3 bases are TGTGCCAGTAGTATTGGGACAGGGGGCTATCAGCCCCAGCATTTT. The chain recombines TRBV19 with TRBJ1-5; 12 positions match TRBD1. The CDR3 spans 15 residues. The junction had 2 bases not matched to a gene; V was cut back by 3 bases and J by 5 bases. Germline V gene lookup returns CDR1 LNHDA and CDR2 SQIVND (reference sequence). Using reference TRBV19 and TRBJ1-5 for the parts outside the CDR3, the full variable domain is DGGITQSPKYLFRKEGQNVTLSCEQNLNHDAMYWYRQDPGQGLRLIYYSQIVNDFQKGDIAEGYSVSREKKESFPLTVTSAQKNPTAFYLCASSIGTGGYQPQHFGDGTRLSIL.